The source of this T cell receptor (beta chain) is a study of CD8+ T cells in alopecia areata. Broader study findings: A single nonresponder leaves the baseline CD8+ expansion link to response uncertain.

Reverse transcription of extracted RNA yielded cDNA, which provided the sequencing template. Sequenced by immunoSEQ multiplex PCR; TCRdb stores in-frame clones only, minus some. In the table there are about 180,000 clones, 53% of which are singletons. Indicated treatment: oral pan-JAK inhibitor, 5-10 mg twice daily. The investigators collected lesional scalp punch biopsies and peripheral blood from alopecia areata patients. A remark on this clone: What it binds is unknown.

Material: CD8+ T cells sorted from blood, obtained at week 24, from a patient treated with tofacitinib. The receptor's source is a human donor with alopecia areata.

The CDR3 DNA reads TGTGCCAGTAGTATCGGGAGGGGGAGCTCCTACGAGCAGTACTTC. Its translation: CASSIGRGSSYEQYF. The chain has TRBV19 and TRBJ2-7; 8 bases fit TRBD2. CDR3 length: 15 amino acids. The germline gives CDR1 LNHDA, CDR2 SQIVND (reference sequence). J gave up 0 bases and V 3 bases, and 4 bases lay outside the gene matches.